Listed below are T cell receptor beta chains from one sample, sequenced in a study of cytomegalovirus exposure and HLA in healthy donors. TCRdb's table, derived via immunoSEQ multiplex PCR, lists solely in-frame clones and lacks some. The table records more than 200,000 clones, 75% to 80% of them present only once. The sample was PBMCs. The source is a male donor in good health and CMV-seronegative. Each CDR3 is given with its conserved first and last residue. A D gene is named only where the DNA matches it firmly. Only part of the rows carry a size: once, few, many, or a class if the clone is expanded.

>TRBJ2-7|TRBD1|-|TRBV9
TGTGCCAGCAGCGTAGGGACAGGGGGCTCCTACGAGCAGTACTTC
CASSVGTGGSYEQYF
>TRBJ2-7|-|-|TRBV19
TGTGCCAGTAGTAGACAGGTTAGCTCCTACGAGCAGTACTTC
CASSRQVSSYEQYF
>TRBJ2-2|-|-|TRBV14
TGTGCCAGCAGCCATCCGGGGGTTATTACCGGGGAGCTGTTTTTT
CASSHPGVITGELFF
>TRBJ1-4|TRBD1|-|TRBV28
TGTGCCAGCAGCTACAGGGGGCGGGATGAAAAACTGTTTTTT
CASSYRGRDEKLFF
>TRBJ1-5|-|-|TRBV2
TGTGCCAGCGGTGGGCAGGGGCAGGGATATAGCAATCAGCCCCAGCATTTT
CASGGQGQGYSNQPQHF
>TRBJ2-2|TRBD2|-|TRBV19
TGTGCCAGTAGTACCGGGACTAGCGGGAGGGCGAACACCGGGGAGCTGTTTTTT
CASSTGTSGRANTGELFF
>TRBJ2-3|TRBD2|-|TRBV5-4
TGTGCCAGCAGCTTGACTCGCGGGAGCTCAACAGATACGCAGTATTTT
CASSLTRGSSTDTQYF
>TRBJ1-2|TRBD1|-|TRBV7-8
TGTGCCAGCAGACCCGGGACAGCCTATGGCTACACCTTC
CASRPGTAYGYTF
>TRBJ1-2|-|once|TRBV5-1
TGCGCCAGCAGCTTCGACAGCAACTATGGCTACACCTTC
CASSFDSNYGYTF
>TRBJ1-1|-|-|TRBV30
TGTGCCTGGAGAATGCTGGGGGGAATGAACACTGAAGCTTTCTTT
CAWRMLGGMNTEAFF
>TRBJ2-3|-|-|TRBV6-4
TGTGCCAGCAGTGACTCGACAGGAAGCACAGATACGCAGTATTTT
CASSDSTGSTDTQYF
>TRBJ2-5|-|-|TRBV5-6
TGTGCCAGCAGCTTGGGAGCGGGCACCTATCTGAAGACCCAGTACTTC
CASSLGAGTYLKTQYF
>TRBJ2-2|-|-|TRBV2
TGTGCCAGCAGTGGAGGGACACACACCGGGGAGCTGTTTTTT
CASSGGTHTGELFF
>TRBJ1-2|-|-|TRBV7-2
TGTGCCAGCAGCTTAGGGGGCTCGAAGCATTCGGGCTACACCTTC
CASSLGGSKHSGYTF
>TRBJ2-7|TRBD2|few|TRBV10-3
TGTGCCATCAGTGAGTCCACTAGCGGGGGGATCTCCTACGAGCAGTACTTC
CAISESTSGGISYEQYF
>TRBJ1-2|-|-|TRBV6-4
TGTGCCAGCAGTGAATTTCAGGGGAATGGCTACACCTTC
CASSEFQGNGYTF
>TRBJ2-2|TRBD2|-|TRBV2
TGTGCCAGCAGGATACTAGCGTCAAACACCGGGGAGCTGTTTTTT
CASRILASNTGELFF
>TRBJ2-7|-|-|TRBV6-6
TGTGCCAGCAGTCTTCAAGACGGGGCCTACGAGCAGTACTTC
CASSLQDGAYEQYF